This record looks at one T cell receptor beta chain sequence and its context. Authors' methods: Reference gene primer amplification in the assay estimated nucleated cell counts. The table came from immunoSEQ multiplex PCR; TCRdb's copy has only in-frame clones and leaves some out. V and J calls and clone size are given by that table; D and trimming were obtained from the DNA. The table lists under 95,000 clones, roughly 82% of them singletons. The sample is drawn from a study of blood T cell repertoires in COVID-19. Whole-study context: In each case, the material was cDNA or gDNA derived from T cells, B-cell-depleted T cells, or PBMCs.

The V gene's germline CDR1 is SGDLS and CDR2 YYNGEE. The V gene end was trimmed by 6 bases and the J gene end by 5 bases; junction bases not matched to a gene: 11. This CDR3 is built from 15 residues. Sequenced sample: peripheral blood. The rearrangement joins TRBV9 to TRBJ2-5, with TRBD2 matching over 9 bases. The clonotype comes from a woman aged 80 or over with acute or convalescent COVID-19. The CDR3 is CASNSGTSSGETQYF. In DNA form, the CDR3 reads TGTGCCAGCAACTCGGGGACTAGCAGCGGGGAGACCCAGTACTTC.